Given below is one T cell receptor beta chain in context. Antigen specificity is unknown. J lost 3 bases, V lost 5 bases, and 5 bases had no gene match. CDR1 KGHDR and CDR2 SFDVKD come from the germline V gene. The CDR3 loop spans 14 amino acids. The source of the sample is a study of response to subunit inactivated influenza vaccine. Study results and limitations: Every seasonal influenza vaccination brings in few new T cells, the authors suggested.

TCRdb reanalysed the RT-PCR reads using MiXCR and keeps one entry per CDR3 protein. The sample has roughly 790,000 distinct CDR3 sequences, around 21% seen once. The chain uses TRBV24-1 and TRBJ2-7; 8 bases are shared with TRBD1. The source material was PBMCs from blood, sampled roughly 5 days after vaccination. This sequence originates from a man in his fifties who received an inactivated influenza vaccine. Here the CDR3 DNA reads TGTGCCACCAGTGCGGCGGGACAGGTCTACGAGCAGTACTTC. This gives the protein CATSAAGQVYEQYF.